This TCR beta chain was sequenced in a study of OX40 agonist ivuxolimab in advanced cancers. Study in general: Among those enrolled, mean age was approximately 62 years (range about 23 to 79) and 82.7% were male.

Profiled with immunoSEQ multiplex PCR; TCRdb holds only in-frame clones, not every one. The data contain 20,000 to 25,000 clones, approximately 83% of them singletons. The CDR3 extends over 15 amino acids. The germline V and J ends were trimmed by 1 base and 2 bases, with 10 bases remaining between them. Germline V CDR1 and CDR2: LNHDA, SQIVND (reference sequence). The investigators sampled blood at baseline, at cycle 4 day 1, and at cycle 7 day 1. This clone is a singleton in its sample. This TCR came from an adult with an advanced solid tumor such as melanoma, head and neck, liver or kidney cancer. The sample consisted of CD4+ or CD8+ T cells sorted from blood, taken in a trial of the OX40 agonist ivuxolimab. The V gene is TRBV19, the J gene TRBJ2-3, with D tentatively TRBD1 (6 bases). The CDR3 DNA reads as TGTGCCAGTAGTATAGGGGGGCAACCCACAGATACGCAGTATTTT. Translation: CASSIGGQPTDTQYF.